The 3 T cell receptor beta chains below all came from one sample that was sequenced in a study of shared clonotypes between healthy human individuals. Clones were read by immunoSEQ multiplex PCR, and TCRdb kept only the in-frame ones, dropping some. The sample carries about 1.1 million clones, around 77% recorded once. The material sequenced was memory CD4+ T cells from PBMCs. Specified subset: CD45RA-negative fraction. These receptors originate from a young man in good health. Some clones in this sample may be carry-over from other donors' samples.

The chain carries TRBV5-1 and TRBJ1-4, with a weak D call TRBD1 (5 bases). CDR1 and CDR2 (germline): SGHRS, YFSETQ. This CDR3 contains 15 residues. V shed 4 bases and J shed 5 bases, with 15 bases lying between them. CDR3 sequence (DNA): TGCGCCAGCAGCCTGAAACGTGGGGGAAATGAAAAACTGTTTTTT. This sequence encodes CASSLKRGGNEKLFF.

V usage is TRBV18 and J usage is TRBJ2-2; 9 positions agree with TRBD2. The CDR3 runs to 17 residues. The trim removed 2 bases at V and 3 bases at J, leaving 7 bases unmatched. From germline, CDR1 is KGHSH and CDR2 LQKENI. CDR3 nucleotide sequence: TGTGCCAGCTCACCAGCTAGCGGGATGTCCTACACCGGGGAGCTGTTTTTT. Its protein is CASSPASGMSYTGELFF.

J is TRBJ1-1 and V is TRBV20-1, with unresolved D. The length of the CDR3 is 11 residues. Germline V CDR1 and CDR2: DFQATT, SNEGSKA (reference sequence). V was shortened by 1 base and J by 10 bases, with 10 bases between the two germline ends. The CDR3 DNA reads TGCAGTGCTAGAGGACCGACGGGAGCTTTCTTT. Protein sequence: CSARGPTGAFF.